The clone carrying this T cell receptor (beta chain) occurred a few times. Its specificity is unknown. These data originate in a study of T-cell reconstitution after alpha-beta-depleted transplantation in children. Study conclusions and caveats: At one year after transplant, newly produced T cells mostly accounted for T-cell counts and diversity. As was reported, about two months after transplant, alpha-beta T cells came from several hundred expanded graft clones. The high TCRbeta diversity at day 60 in some patients came from surviving recipient T cells and thymic progenitors.

The V gene lost 6 bases and the J gene lost 4 bases, with 6 bases spanning the gap. CDR1 and CDR2 from the germline V gene are MNHEY and SVGAGI. The CDR3 has 11 amino acids. Unique molecular identifiers were built into the TCRbeta library. TCRdb itself ran the PCR reads through MiXCR, one entry per CDR3 protein. The sample shows fewer than 750,000 distinct CDR3 sequences, 25% to 30% of them seen only once. This chain uses TRBV6-5 with TRBJ2-5; D is undetermined. The sequencing here drew on PBMCs, taken before TCRalphabeta/CD19-depleted stem cell transplant. This receptor was identified in a boy younger than two with Wiskott-Aldrich syndrome, due to receive a stem cell transplant. The CDR3 here is CASRDGETQYF. CDR3 DNA sequence: TGTGCCAGCAGGGACGGAGAGACCCAGTACTTC.